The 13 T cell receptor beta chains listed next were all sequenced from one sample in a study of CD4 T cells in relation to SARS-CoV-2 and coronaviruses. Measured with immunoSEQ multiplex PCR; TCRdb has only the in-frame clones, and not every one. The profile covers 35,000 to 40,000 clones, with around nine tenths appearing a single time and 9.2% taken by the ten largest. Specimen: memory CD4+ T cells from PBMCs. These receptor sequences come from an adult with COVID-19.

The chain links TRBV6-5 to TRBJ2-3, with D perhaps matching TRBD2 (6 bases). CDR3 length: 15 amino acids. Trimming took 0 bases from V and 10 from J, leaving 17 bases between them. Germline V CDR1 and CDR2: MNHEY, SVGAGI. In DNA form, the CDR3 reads TGTGCCAGCAGTTACTCAGGCCCCCGAGGGGAGGCGCAGTATTTT. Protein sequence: CASSYSGPRGEAQYF.

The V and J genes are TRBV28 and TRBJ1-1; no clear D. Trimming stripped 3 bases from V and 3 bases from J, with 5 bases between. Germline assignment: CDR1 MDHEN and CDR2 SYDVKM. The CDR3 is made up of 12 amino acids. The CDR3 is CASSLPYTEAFF. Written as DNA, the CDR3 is TGTGCCAGCAGTTTGCCTTACACTGAAGCTTTCTTT.

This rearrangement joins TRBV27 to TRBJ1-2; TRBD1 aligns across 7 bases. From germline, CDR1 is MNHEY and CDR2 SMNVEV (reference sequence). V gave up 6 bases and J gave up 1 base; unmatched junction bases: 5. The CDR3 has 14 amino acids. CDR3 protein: CASRQTGFNYGYTF. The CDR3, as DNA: TGTGCCAGCAGACAGACAGGGTTTAACTATGGCTACACCTTC.

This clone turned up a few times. Here the CDR3 DNA reads TGTGCCAGCAGGACGACAGGGGTCGGGGTTCAGTTCTTC. Translating it yields CASRTTGVGVQFF. V gene TRBV11-2 combines with J gene TRBJ2-1; 8 nucleotides agree with TRBD1. V lost 6 bases, J lost 13 bases, and 11 bases stayed unmatched. CDR1 SGHAT and CDR2 FQNNGV come from the germline V gene. This CDR3 is built from 13 residues.

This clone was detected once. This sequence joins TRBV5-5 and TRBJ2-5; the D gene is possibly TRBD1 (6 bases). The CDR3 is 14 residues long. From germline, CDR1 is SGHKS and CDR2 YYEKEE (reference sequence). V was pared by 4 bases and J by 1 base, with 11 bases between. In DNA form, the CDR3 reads TGTGCCAGCAGCACTCTACAGGGCCAAGAGACCCAGTACTTC. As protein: CASSTLQGQETQYF.

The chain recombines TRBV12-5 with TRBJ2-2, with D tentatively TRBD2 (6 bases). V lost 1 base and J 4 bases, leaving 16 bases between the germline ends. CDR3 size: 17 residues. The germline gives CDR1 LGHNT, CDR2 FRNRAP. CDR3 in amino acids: CASGLGRGRDGTGELFF. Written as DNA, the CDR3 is TGTGCTAGTGGTTTGGGGAGGGGCAGGGACGGCACCGGGGAGCTGTTTTTT.

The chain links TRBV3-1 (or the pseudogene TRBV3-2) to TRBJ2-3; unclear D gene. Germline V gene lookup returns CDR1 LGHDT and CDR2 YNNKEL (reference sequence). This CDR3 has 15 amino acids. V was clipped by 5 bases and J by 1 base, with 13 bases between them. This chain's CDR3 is CASSGWSTGTDTQYF. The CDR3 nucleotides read TGTGCCAGCAGCGGGTGGTCTACGGGCACAGATACGCAGTATTTT.

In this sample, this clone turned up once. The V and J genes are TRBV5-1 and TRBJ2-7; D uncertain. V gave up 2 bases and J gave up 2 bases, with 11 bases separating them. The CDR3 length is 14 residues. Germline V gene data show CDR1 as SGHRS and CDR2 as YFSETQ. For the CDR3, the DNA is TGCGCCAGCAGCTTAGTAGGCTTACCCTACGAGCAGTACTTC. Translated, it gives CASSLVGLPYEQYF.

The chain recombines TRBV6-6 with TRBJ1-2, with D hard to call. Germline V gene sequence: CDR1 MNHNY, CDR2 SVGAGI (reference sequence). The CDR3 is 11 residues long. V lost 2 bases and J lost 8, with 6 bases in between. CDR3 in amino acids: CASSYMEGYTF. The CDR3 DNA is TGTGCCAGCAGTTACATGGAAGGCTACACCTTC.

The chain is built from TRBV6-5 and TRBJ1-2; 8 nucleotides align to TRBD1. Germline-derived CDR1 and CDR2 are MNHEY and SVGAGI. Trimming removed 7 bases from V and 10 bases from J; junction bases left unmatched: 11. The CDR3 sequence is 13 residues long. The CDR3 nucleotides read TGTGCCAGCATAGAGCCAACAGGGGGTGCCTACACCTTC. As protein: CASIEPTGGAYTF.

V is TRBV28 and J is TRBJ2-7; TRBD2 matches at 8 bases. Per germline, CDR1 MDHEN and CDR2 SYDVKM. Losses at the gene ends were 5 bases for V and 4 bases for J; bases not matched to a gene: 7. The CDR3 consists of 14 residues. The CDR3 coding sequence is TGTGCCAGCAGTGTACCCCGCGGGGGGTACGAGCAGTACTTC. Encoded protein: CASSVPRGGYEQYF.

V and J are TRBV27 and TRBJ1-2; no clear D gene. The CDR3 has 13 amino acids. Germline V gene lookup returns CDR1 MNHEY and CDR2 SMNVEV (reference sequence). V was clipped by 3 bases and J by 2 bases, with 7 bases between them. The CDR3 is CASSFHLNYGYTF. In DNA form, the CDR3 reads TGTGCCAGCAGTTTCCACCTGAACTATGGCTACACCTTC.

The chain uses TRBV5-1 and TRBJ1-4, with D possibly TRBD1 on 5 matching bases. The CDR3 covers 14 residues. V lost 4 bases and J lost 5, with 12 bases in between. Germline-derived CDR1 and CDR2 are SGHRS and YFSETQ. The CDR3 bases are TGCGCCAGCAGCGAGACAGCTCCAAATGAAAAACTGTTTTTT. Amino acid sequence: CASSETAPNEKLFF.